This TCR beta chain came from a study of T cell responses to AZD1222 COVID-19 vaccine. Study conclusions and caveats: In a largely white British group with more females than males, clonal diversity was possibly underestimated. Only a handful of people who got AZD1222 tested seropositive at baseline.

For this clone: Its target is not known.

This CDR3 comprises 14 residues. CDR1 is LNHDA, CDR2 SQIVND, per germline (reference sequence). The V and J ends lost 7 bases and 0 bases respectively, with 11 bases between them. Here immunoSEQ multiplex PCR was the method, and the copy in TCRdb shows in-frame clones only, minus some. The table includes roughly 120,000 clones, approximately 92% detected once. The clonotype originates from an adult who received the AZD1222 COVID-19 vaccine. The chain combines TRBV19 with TRBJ2-3; no clear D gene. The sample here was peripheral blood, taken 28 days after the second AZD1222 dose. In nucleotides, the CDR3 is TGTGCCAGTAAGGTCTCGTCCAGCACAGATACGCAGTATTTT. It codes for CASKVSSSTDTQYF.